This TCR beta chain was recovered during a study of shared clonotypes between healthy human individuals. This CDR3 is 15 amino acids long. The ends were cut back, 5 bases at V and 5 bases at J, with 18 bases in the middle. Germline loops: CDR1 SGHTA, CDR2 FQGNSA. This table comes from immunoSEQ multiplex PCR, and its TCRdb copy is limited to in-frame clones, with some not included. The table has 2 million to 2.5 million clones, over 90% seen once. The gene calls are TRBV7-2 and TRBJ1-1, with D possibly matching TRBD1 (5 bases). Material: naive CD4+ T cells from PBMCs. Subset: CD45RA+ positively selected. The source is a man between 18 and 29 years old in good health. Some clones in this sample may be carry-over from other donors' samples. CDR3 in DNA: TGTGCCAGCAGCCCCCGGATGACGGGGGGAACTGAAGCTTTCTTT. Its protein product is CASSPRMTGGTEAFF.